The next 2 T cell receptor beta chains were all read from a single sample in a study of kidney transplant recipient with SARS-CoV-2 infection. TCRdb reprocessed the reads via MiXCR and lists one record per CDR3 protein. Among fewer than 250,000 distinct CDR3 sequences listed, around 26% were seen once. Source: a blood sample, taken at baseline and on approximately day 120 from a kidney transplant recipient. These TCRs come from a male patient in his thirties who had COVID-19 and was a kidney transplant recipient. Some of the T cells might come from the graft donor.

Details on this clonotype: A read error may explain this, as a much larger clone is one base away. The gene calls are TRBV19 and TRBJ2-7; TRBD1 aligns across 10 bases. The V gene end was trimmed by 5 bases and the J gene end by 5 bases; junction bases not matched to a gene: 9. This CDR3 spans 15 amino acids. The germline V gene has CDR1 LNHDA and CDR2 SQIVND (reference sequence). The CDR3 DNA reads as TGTGCCAGTAGTCAGACGGGACAGGGGCACGACGAGCAGTACTTC. It specifies CASSQTGQGHDEQYF.

On this clonotype: One base away lies a much larger clone, so this may be a sequencing read error. This CDR3 fails to terminate in the conserved phenylalanine or tryptophan, so it likely reflects a read error. The chain carries TRBV12-3 or TRBV12-4 and TRBJ2-2; possibly TRBD1 for D (5 bases). The CDR3 is 13 residues long. Trimming took 2 bases from V and 13 from J, leaving 14 bases between them. The CDR3: CASSLIGQGRLFL. Here the CDR3 DNA reads TGTGCCAGCAGTTTAATAGGGCAGGGAAGGCTGTTTTTA.